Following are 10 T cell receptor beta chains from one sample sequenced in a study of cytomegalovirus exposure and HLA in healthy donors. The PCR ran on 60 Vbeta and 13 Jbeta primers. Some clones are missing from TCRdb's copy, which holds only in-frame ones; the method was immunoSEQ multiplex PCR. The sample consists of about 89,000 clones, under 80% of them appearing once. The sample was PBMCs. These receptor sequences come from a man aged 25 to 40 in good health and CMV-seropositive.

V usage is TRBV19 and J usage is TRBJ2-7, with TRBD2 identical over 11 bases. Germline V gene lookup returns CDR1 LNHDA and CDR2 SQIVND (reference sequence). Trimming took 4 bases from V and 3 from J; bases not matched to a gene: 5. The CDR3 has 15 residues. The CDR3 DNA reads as TGTGCCAGTAGTACGACTAGCGGGGAGGTCTACGAGCAGTACTTC. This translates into CASSTTSGEVYEQYF.

The CDR3 spells CASSPTGGTSGGPRLYNEQFF. The CDR3 DNA is TGTGCCAGCAGCCCCACGGGGGGGACTAGCGGGGGGCCAAGACTTTACAATGAGCAGTTCTTC. This sequence joins TRBV9 and TRBJ2-1, with TRBD2 matching 15 bases. V dropped 4 bases and J dropped 4; count of bases not matched to a gene: 18. The CDR3 covers 21 residues. Per germline, CDR1 SGDLS and CDR2 YYNGEE.

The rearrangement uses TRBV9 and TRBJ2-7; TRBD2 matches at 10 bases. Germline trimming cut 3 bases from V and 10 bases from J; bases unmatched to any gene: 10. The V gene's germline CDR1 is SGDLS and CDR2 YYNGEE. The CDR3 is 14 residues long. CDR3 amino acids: CASSEVAGGRSQYF. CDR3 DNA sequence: TGTGCCAGCAGCGAGGTAGCGGGGGGTCGGAGCCAGTACTTC.

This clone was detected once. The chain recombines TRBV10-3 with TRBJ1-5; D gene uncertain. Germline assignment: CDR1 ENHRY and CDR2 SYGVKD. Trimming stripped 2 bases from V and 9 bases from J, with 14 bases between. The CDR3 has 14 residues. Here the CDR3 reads CAISENKQYGPQHF. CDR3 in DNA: TGTGCCATCAGTGAGAACAAACAGTACGGGCCCCAGCATTTT.

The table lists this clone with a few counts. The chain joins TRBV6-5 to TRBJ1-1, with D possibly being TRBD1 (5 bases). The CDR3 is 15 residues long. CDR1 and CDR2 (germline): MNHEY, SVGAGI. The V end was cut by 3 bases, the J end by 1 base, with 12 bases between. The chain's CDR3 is CASSYWGVQNTEAFF. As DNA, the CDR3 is TGTGCCAGCAGTTATTGGGGGGTTCAGAACACTGAAGCTTTCTTT.

The DNA for the CDR3 is TGTGCCAGCAGCCGGGACAGGGAGGGTTCACCCCTCCACTTT. It is translated as CASSRDREGSPLHF. The genes are TRBV6-5 and TRBJ1-6; 9 bases align to TRBD1. This CDR3 comprises 14 residues. Germline V gene lookup returns CDR1 MNHEY and CDR2 SVGAGI. V lost 6 bases to trimming and J lost 9 bases; unmatched junction nucleotides: 6.

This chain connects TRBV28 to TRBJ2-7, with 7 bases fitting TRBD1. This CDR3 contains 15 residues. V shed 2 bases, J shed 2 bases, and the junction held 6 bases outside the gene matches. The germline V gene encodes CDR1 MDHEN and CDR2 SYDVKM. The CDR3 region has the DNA TGTGCCAGCAGTTTAAGGGGGCTTCTAGCCTACGAGCAGTACTTC. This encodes CASSLRGLLAYEQYF. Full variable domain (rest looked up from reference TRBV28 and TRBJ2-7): DVKVTQSSRYLVKRTGEKVFLECVQDMDHENMFWYRQDPGLGLRLIYFSYDVKMKEKGDIPEGYSVSREKKERFSLILESASTNQTSMYLCASSLRGLLAYEQYFGPGTRLTVT.

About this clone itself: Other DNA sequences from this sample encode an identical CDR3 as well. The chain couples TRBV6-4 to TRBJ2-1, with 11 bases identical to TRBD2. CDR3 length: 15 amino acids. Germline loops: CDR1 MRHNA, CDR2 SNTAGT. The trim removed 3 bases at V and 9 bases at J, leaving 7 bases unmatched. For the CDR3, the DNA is TGTGCCAGCAGTGAGGAGCTAGCGGGGGGTCGTGAGCAGTTCTTC. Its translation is CASSEELAGGREQFF.

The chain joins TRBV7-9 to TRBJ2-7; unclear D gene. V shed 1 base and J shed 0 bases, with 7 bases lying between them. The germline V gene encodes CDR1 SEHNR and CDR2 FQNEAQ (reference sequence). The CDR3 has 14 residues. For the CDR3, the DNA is TGTGCCAGCAGCTTAGTAAGTAGCTCCTACGAGCAGTACTTC. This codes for CASSLVSSSYEQYF.

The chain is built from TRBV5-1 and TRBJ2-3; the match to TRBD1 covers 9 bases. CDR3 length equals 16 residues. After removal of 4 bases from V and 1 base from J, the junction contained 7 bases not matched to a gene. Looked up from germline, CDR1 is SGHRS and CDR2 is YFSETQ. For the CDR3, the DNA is TGCGCCAGCAGCAACCTACAGGGGGCAGGCACAGATACGCAGTATTTT. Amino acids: CASSNLQGAGTDTQYF.